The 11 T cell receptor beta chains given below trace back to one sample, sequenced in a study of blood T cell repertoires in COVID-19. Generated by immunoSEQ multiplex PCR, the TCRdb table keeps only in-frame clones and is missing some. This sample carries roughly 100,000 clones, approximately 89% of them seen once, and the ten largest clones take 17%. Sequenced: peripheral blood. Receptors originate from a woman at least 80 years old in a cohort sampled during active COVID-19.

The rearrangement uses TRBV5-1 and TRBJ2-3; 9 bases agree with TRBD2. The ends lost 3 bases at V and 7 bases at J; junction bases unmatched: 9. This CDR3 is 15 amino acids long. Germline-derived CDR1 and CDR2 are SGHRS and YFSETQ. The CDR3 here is CASSSPSGGYYTQYF. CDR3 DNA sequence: TGCGCCAGCAGCTCGCCAAGCGGGGGGTATTATACGCAGTATTTT.

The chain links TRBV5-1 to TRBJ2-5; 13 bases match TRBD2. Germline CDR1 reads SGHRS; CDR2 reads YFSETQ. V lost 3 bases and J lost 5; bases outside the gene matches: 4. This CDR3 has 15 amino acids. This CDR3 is CASSYRTSGGETQYF. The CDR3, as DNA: TGCGCCAGCAGCTACCGGACTAGCGGGGGTGAGACCCAGTACTTC.

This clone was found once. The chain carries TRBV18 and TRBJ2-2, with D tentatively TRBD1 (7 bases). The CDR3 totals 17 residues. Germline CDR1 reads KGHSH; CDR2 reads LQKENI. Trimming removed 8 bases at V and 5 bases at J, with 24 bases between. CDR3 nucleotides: TGTGCCAGCCGGCTGATTCCGACAGGGACTGGGACCGGGGAGCTGTTTTTT. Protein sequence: CASRLIPTGTGTGELFF.

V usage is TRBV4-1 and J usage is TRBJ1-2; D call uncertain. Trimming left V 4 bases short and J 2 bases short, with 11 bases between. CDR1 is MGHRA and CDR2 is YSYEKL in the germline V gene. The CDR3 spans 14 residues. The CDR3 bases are TGCGCCAGCAGCCTCCTTTGGGAGAACTATGGCTACACCTTC. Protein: CASSLLWENYGYTF.

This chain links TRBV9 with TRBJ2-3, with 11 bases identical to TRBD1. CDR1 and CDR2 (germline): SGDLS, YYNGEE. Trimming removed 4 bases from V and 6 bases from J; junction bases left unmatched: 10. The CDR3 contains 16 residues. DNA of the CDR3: TGTGCCAGCAGCCCTGTCGGACAGGGGGCTGGGGATACGCAGTATTTT. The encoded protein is CASSPVGQGAGDTQYF.

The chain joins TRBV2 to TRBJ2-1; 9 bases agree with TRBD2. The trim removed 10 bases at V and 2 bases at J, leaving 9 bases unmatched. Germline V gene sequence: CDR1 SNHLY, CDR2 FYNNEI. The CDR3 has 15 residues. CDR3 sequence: CATKRAGGTYNEQFF. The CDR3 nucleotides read TGTGCCACCAAAAGAGCGGGGGGAACCTACAATGAGCAGTTCTTC.

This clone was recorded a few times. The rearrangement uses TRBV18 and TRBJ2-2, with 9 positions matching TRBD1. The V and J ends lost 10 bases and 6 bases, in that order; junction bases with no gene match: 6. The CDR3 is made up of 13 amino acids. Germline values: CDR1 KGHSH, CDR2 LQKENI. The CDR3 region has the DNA TGTGCCACCGGGACAGGGTCCCCCGGGGAGCTGTTTTTT. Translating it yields CATGTGSPGELFF.

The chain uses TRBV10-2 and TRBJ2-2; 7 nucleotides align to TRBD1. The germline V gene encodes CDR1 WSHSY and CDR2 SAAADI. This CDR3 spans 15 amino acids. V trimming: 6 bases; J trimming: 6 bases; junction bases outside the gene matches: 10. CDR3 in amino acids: CASSVTGQGAGELFF. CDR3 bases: TGCGCCAGCAGCGTGACAGGGCAGGGTGCCGGGGAGCTGTTTTTT.

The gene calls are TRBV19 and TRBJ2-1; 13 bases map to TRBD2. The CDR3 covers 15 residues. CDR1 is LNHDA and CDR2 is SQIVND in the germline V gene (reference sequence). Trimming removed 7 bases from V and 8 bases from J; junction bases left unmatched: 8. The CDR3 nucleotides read TGTGCCAGTAAAGGGACTAGCGGGACATTCGATGAGCAGTTCTTC. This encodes CASKGTSGTFDEQFF.

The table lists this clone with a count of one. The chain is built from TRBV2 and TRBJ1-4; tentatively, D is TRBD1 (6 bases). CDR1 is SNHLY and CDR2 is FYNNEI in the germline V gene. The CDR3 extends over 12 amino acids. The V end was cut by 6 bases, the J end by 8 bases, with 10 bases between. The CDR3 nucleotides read TGTGCCAGCAGGTCGGGGGGCGAAAAACTGTTTTTT. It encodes CASRSGGEKLFF.

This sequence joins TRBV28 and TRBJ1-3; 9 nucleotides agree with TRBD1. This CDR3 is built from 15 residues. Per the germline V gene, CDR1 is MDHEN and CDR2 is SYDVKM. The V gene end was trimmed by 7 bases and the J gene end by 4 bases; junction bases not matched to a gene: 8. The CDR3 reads CASTQPGTGGNTIYF. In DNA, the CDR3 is TGTGCCAGCACCCAACCCGGGACAGGGGGAAACACCATATATTTT.